The clone carrying this T cell receptor (beta chain) was seen only once. Its matching antigen is unknown. There are 17 residues in the CDR3. The V and J ends lost 5 bases and 5 bases respectively, with 22 bases between them. Germline lookup yields CDR1 LNHDA and CDR2 SQIVND (reference sequence). The data were taken from a study of cytomegalovirus exposure and HLA in healthy donors. Study results and caveats: One later analysis reportedly identified an Asian-associated ancestry cluster that showed fewer N-insertions than the roughly 670-donor mean. HLA restriction was apparent for most CMV-associated TCR beta chains in a later analysis.

This PCR relied on a set of 60 Vbeta primers and 13 Jbeta primers. Generated by immunoSEQ multiplex PCR, the TCRdb table keeps only in-frame clones and is missing some. The repertoire consists of over 150,000 clones, with about two thirds occurring once and the leading ten covering approximately 2.5%. The rearrangement uses TRBV19 and TRBJ1-5, with D tentatively TRBD1 (6 bases). This TCR was sampled from a woman aged 30 to 39 in good health and CMV-seronegative. Sequencing used PBMCs. The CDR3 DNA is TGTGCCAGTAGTGTAGCAACAGGGCAACTTGGGTATCAGCCCCAGCATTTT. Protein sequence: CASSVATGQLGYQPQHF.